A single sample is the source of the 23 T cell receptor beta chains below, sequenced in a study of blood T cell repertoires in COVID-19. This table comes from immunoSEQ multiplex PCR, and its TCRdb copy is limited to in-frame clones, with some not included. The table includes just under 30,000 clones, 86% detected once. The source material was peripheral blood. These receptors came from a human donor with active COVID-19. The donor label of this sample is uncertain.

This chain links TRBV11-1 with TRBJ2-3, with TRBD1 identical over 8 bases. The germline V gene has CDR1 SGHAT and CDR2 FQDESV (reference sequence). The CDR3 runs to 14 residues. V lost 5 bases and J lost 2; bases outside the gene matches: 3. The CDR3 reads CASSQGQVTDTQYF. CDR3 nucleotide sequence: TGTGCCAGCAGCCAGGGACAGGTCACAGATACGCAGTATTTT.

The V gene is TRBV18, the J gene TRBJ2-2; possibly TRBD2 for D (5 bases). Germline loops: CDR1 KGHSH, CDR2 LQKENI. Trimming left V 0 bases short and J 5 bases short, with 10 bases between. CDR3 length equals 15 residues. The CDR3 spells CASSPPSRATGELFF. As DNA, the CDR3 is TGTGCCAGCTCACCACCTTCGAGGGCAACCGGGGAGCTGTTTTTT.

The CDR3 protein is CSVEDIGTGGETQYF. CDR3 DNA: TGCAGCGTTGAAGATATTGGGACAGGGGGAGAGACCCAGTACTTC. The gene calls are TRBV29-1 and TRBJ2-5; 11 bases fit TRBD1. The CDR3 runs 15 residues. V was pared by 0 bases and J by 4 bases, with 4 bases of the junction left unmatched. Germline V gives CDR1 SQVTM, CDR2 ANQGSEA.

The rearrangement joins TRBV19 to TRBJ1-1; 10 bases map to TRBD1. Germline CDR1 LNHDA, CDR2 SQIVND (reference sequence). V dropped 6 bases and J dropped 3; count of bases not matched to a gene: 19. The CDR3 runs to 19 residues. This chain's CDR3 is CASSTPAGQGLGSDTEAFF. The CDR3 DNA reads as TGTGCCAGTAGCACACCGGCGGGACAGGGGTTGGGTTCGGACACTGAAGCTTTCTTT. The variable domain in full, completed from reference TRBV19 and TRBJ1-1, reads DGGITQSPKYLFRKEGQNVTLSCEQNLNHDAMYWYRQDPGQGLRLIYYSQIVNDFQKGDIAEGYSVSREKKESFPLTVTSAQKNPTAFYLCASSTPAGQGLGSDTEAFFGQGTRLTVV.

The chain combines TRBV18 with TRBJ2-5, with D maybe TRBD2 (5 bases). Trimming pared 3 bases from V and 7 bases from J, leaving 18 bases between. The CDR3 has 15 residues. Per germline, CDR1 KGHSH and CDR2 LQKENI. The CDR3 DNA reads TGTGCCAGCTCACCCCCGACGGGAAATCCGGGGACCCAGTACTTC. It translates to CASSPPTGNPGTQYF. Combining the CDR3 with reference TRBV18 and TRBJ2-5 gives the whole variable domain NAGVMQNPRHLVRRRGQEARLRCSPMKGHSHVYWYRQLPEEGLKFMVYLQKENIIDESGMPKERFSAEFPKEGPSILRIQQVVRGDSAAYFCASSPPTGNPGTQYFGPGTRLLVL.

The chain has TRBV4-3 and TRBJ2-1, with 8 positions matching TRBD2. CDR3 length: 17 amino acids. Germline V gene lookup returns CDR1 LGHNA and CDR2 YSLEER. The V and J ends lost 2 bases and 8 bases, in that order; junction bases with no gene match: 14. This CDR3 is CASSQSPSGTSFDEQFF. CDR3 DNA sequence: TGCGCCAGCAGCCAATCCCCGTCGGGGACTAGTTTCGATGAGCAGTTCTTC.

This chain joins TRBV9 and TRBJ2-1, with 11 bases fitting TRBD2. This CDR3 has 17 amino acids. Per germline, CDR1 SGDLS and CDR2 YYNGEE. V lost 0 bases to trimming and J lost 3 bases; unmatched junction nucleotides: 5. The CDR3 coding sequence is TGTGCCAGCAGCGTAGAACTAGCGGGAGCGTTCTACAATGAGCAGTTCTTC. Protein: CASSVELAGAFYNEQFF.

This clone was observed a single time. This CDR3 is CSVESPAGGKTDTQYF. In DNA, the CDR3 is TGCAGCGTTGAGAGCCCGGCGGGAGGGAAGACAGATACGCAGTATTTT. The V call is TRBV29-1, the J call TRBJ2-3; TRBD2 matches at 9 bases. Germline values: CDR1 SQVTM, CDR2 ANQGSEA. This CDR3 has 16 residues. The J segment lost 3 bases and the V segment lost 3 bases, leaving 10 bases of the junction unmatched.

This clone turned up a few times. V gene TRBV7-2 combines with J gene TRBJ1-2; possible D gene TRBD1, 5 bases. The V gene's germline CDR1 is SGHTA and CDR2 FQGNSA. V was clipped by 2 bases and J by 4 bases, with 11 bases between them. The CDR3 runs to 14 residues. CDR3 residues: CASSLNQGSYGYTF. The CDR3 region has the DNA TGTGCCAGCAGCTTAAACCAGGGAAGCTATGGCTACACCTTC.

This chain links TRBV7-9 with TRBJ2-1, with D uncertain. Trimming cost V 6 bases and J 5 bases, with 8 bases left between them. In germline, CDR1 is SEHNR, CDR2 FQNEAQ (reference sequence). This CDR3 is built from 12 residues. CDR3 amino acids: CASRYIDNEQFF. In nucleotides, the CDR3 is TGTGCCAGCAGGTATATTGACAATGAGCAGTTCTTC.

The CDR3, as DNA: TGTGCCAGCAGCCAATCGGGACTGGGGCAAGATACGCAGTATTTT. Translation gives CASSQSGLGQDTQYF. The rearrangement uses TRBV14 and TRBJ2-3, with D maybe TRBD2 (6 bases). This CDR3 comprises 15 residues. V shed 2 bases and J shed 5 bases, with 14 bases lying between them. From germline, CDR1 is SGHDN and CDR2 FVKESK. The full variable domain, completed using reference TRBV14 and TRBJ2-3, is EAGVTQFPSHSVIEKGQTVTLRCDPISGHDNLYWYRRVMGKEIKFLLHFVKESKQDESGMPNNRFLAERTGGTYSTLKVQPAELEDSGVYFCASSQSGLGQDTQYFGPGTRLTVL.

In its sample, this clone was seen a few times. The chain joins TRBV11-2 to TRBJ2-5; tentatively, D is TRBD2 (6 bases). The germline V gene encodes CDR1 SGHAT and CDR2 FQNNGV. V was cut by 2 bases and J by 9 bases, with 10 bases left in between. CDR3 length: 12 residues. CDR3 residues: CASSLSGGAQYF. The CDR3, as DNA: TGTGCCAGCAGCTTAAGTGGCGGGGCCCAGTACTTC.

The gene calls are TRBV6-5 and TRBJ2-3; TRBD1 matches 7 bases. This CDR3 is built from 14 residues. V was pared by 4 bases and J by 2 bases, with 3 bases of the junction left unmatched. The V gene's germline CDR1 is MNHEY and CDR2 SVGAGI. This CDR3 is CASSSTGYTDTQYF. As DNA, the CDR3 is TGTGCCAGCAGTTCGACAGGGTACACAGATACGCAGTATTTT.

V and J are TRBV7-9 and TRBJ2-1, with 8 bases lining up with TRBD1. The germline V gene encodes CDR1 SEHNR and CDR2 FQNEAQ (reference sequence). Trimming cost V 1 base and J 3 bases; bases outside gene matches: 2. This CDR3 spans 15 amino acids. The CDR3 reads CASSLEDRDYNEQFF. CDR3 in DNA: TGTGCCAGCAGCTTAGAGGACAGGGACTACAATGAGCAGTTCTTC.

This clone was seen more than once but under ten times. The CDR3 nucleotides are TGCGCCAGCAGCCAATCTTACTTACTCGGCACAGATACGCAGTATTTT. It specifies CASSQSYLLGTDTQYF. The chain couples TRBV4-1 to TRBJ2-3, with D unclear. The CDR3 has 16 amino acids. The V gene's germline CDR1 is MGHRA and CDR2 YSYEKL. Trimming took off 2 bases at V and 1 base at J, with 13 bases between the two ends.

The chain joins TRBV29-1 to TRBJ2-7; tentatively, D is TRBD2 (7 bases). Germline V gene data show CDR1 as SQVTM and CDR2 as ANQGSEA. The V and J ends lost 6 bases and 2 bases respectively, with 23 bases between them. CDR3 size: 16 residues. This chain's CDR3 is CSVPKGGGGSPYEQYF. The CDR3 DNA sequence: TGCAGCGTCCCGAAGGGGGGCGGGGGATCCCCCTACGAGCAGTACTTC.

The rearrangement uses TRBV15 and TRBJ2-5; no firm D call. From germline, CDR1 is LNHNV and CDR2 YYDKDF (reference sequence). With 3 bases removed from V and 2 bases from J, the gap between germline ends came to 16 bases. The CDR3 extends over 16 amino acids. The CDR3 region has the DNA TGTGCCACCAGCAGTGACCCAGGCGTAGGACAAGAGACCCAGTACTTC. This translates into CATSSDPGVGQETQYF.

This chain joins TRBV12-5 and TRBJ2-5; unclear D gene. The CDR3 length is 17 residues. Germline V gene data show CDR1 as LGHNT and CDR2 as FRNRAP. Trimming took off 0 bases at V and 7 bases at J, with 21 bases between the two ends. The CDR3, as DNA: TGTGCTAGTGGTTTGGTCCCGATCGAAAGCCACCGAGGGACCCAGTACTTC. Translated, it gives CASGLVPIESHRGTQYF.

The gene calls are TRBV9 and TRBJ2-5; possible D gene TRBD1, 6 bases. The CDR3 is made up of 17 amino acids. V was cut by 0 bases and J by 1 base, with 16 bases left in between. CDR1 SGDLS and CDR2 YYNGEE come from the germline V gene. This CDR3 is CASSVASRGAVQETQYF. The CDR3 DNA follows: TGTGCCAGCAGCGTAGCCTCCAGGGGCGCGGTCCAAGAGACCCAGTACTTC.

This chain links TRBV29-1 with TRBJ2-1, with 10 bases aligning to TRBD2. Looked up from germline, CDR1 is SQVTM and CDR2 is ANQGSEA. CDR3 size: 14 residues. Trimming removed 3 bases from V and 6 bases from J; junction bases left unmatched: 5. The chain's CDR3 is CSVEPSGRANEQFF. CDR3 coding DNA: TGCAGCGTTGAGCCCAGCGGGAGGGCCAATGAGCAGTTCTTC.

The chain employs TRBV3-1 (or the pseudogene TRBV3-2) and TRBJ2-1, with unresolved D. The CDR3 runs to 12 residues. The germline V and J ends were trimmed by 1 base and 9 bases, with 7 bases remaining between them. Germline V CDR1 and CDR2: LGHDT, YNNKEL (reference sequence). The CDR3: CASSQGTGEQFF. CDR3 nucleotides: TGTGCCAGCAGCCAAGGTACTGGTGAGCAGTTCTTC.

The CDR3 bases are TGTGCCAGCAGTTTAGCGGCAGGGGGCAGGAATCAGCCCCAGCATTTT. It yields the protein CASSLAAGGRNQPQHF. The chain links TRBV28 to TRBJ1-5, with TRBD1 identical over 8 bases. The ends lost 2 bases at V and 4 bases at J; junction bases unmatched: 7. The CDR3 loop spans 16 amino acids. Germline lookup yields CDR1 MDHEN and CDR2 SYDVKM.

This chain links TRBV7-6 with TRBJ2-5, with 11 bases fitting TRBD2. V was clipped by 5 bases and J by 4 bases; unmatched bases: 6. This CDR3 has 15 amino acids. Germline values: CDR1 SGHVS, CDR2 FNYEAQ. The CDR3 region has the DNA TGTGCCAGCAGCAATAGAGGGACTAGCGGAGAGACCCAGTACTTC. This encodes CASSNRGTSGETQYF.